Following are 20 T cell receptor beta chains from one sample sequenced in a study of identical twins. From the 5' RACE reads, TCRdb called clonotypes with MiXCR, one entry per CDR3 protein. The repertoire consists of 700,000 or so distinct CDR3 sequences, with 8.5% to 9.5% occurring once and the leading ten covering 0.98%. The same data also went into a second study, on yellow fever vaccine responses in identical twins.

Sequencing used PBMCs. All receptors derive from a young woman in good health.

J is TRBJ2-7 and V is TRBV29-1, with D possibly being TRBD2 (6 bases). Trimming pared 5 bases from V and 6 bases from J, leaving 23 bases between. There are 15 residues in the CDR3. Germline V CDR1 and CDR2: SQVTM, ANQGSEA. The CDR3 DNA reads TGCAGCGTTAACGGCATCGGTGGGGGGTTAAGCGAGCAGTACTTC. Protein: CSVNGIGGGLSEQYF.

This clonotype was observed a few times. The chain links TRBV12-3 or TRBV12-4 to TRBJ2-2; TRBD2 agrees at 8 bases. Trimming cost V 1 base and J 0 bases; bases outside gene matches: 4. The CDR3 runs 17 residues. DNA of the CDR3: TGTGCCAGCAGTTTAGTGGGACTAGGCGCGAACACCGGGGAGCTGTTTTTT. This codes for CASSLVGLGANTGELFF.

This clonotype was counted ten times or more. The chain is built from TRBV7-9 and TRBJ2-7, with D maybe TRBD1 (5 bases). CDR1 is SEHNR and CDR2 is FQNEAQ in the germline V gene (reference sequence). Trimming removed 4 bases from V and 2 bases from J, with 15 bases in between. The length of the CDR3 is 15 residues. CDR3 in DNA: TGTGCCAGCAGCTCCCCCGGCTGGGGCGCCTACGAGCAGTACTTC. Translation: CASSSPGWGAYEQYF.

This clonotype was detected only a few times. The V call is TRBV6-2 or TRBV6-3, the J call TRBJ2-1; TRBD2 matches at 8 bases. The CDR3 has 17 amino acids. CDR1 and CDR2 (germline): MNHEY, SVGEGT. V trimming: 2 bases; J trimming: 5 bases; junction bases outside the gene matches: 11. CDR3 region: CASSYNHAGGRDNEQFF. Here the CDR3 DNA reads TGTGCCAGCAGTTACAATCATGCGGGAGGTAGGGACAATGAGCAGTTCTTC.

The chain carries TRBV10-1 and TRBJ1-5; D unresolved. The CDR3 loop spans 12 amino acids. The V and J ends lost 4 bases and 4 bases respectively, with 5 bases between them. Germline V gives CDR1 WNHNN, CDR2 SYGVQD (reference sequence). CDR3 DNA sequence: TGCGCCAGCAGTGCAACAAATCAGCCCCAGCATTTT. This translates into CASSATNQPQHF.

The chain links TRBV11-2 to TRBJ2-7; no definite D call. The germline V gene has CDR1 SGHAT and CDR2 FQNNGV. CDR3 length: 14 residues. V dropped 1 base and J dropped 5 bases, with 12 bases sitting between them. The CDR3 reads CASSLGLSYDEQYF. The CDR3 DNA reads TGTGCCAGCAGCTTAGGTCTCAGTTACGACGAGCAGTACTTC.

This clonotype has only a few counts. The CDR3 loop is CASSMELSTDSYEQYF. Here the CDR3 DNA reads TGTGCCAGCAGTATGGAACTCTCGACGGACTCCTACGAGCAGTACTTC. The chain links TRBV12-3 or TRBV12-4 to TRBJ2-7; D unresolved. V lost 5 bases and J lost 0, with 17 bases in between. The CDR3 totals 16 residues.

V usage is TRBV12-3 or TRBV12-4 and J usage is TRBJ2-5; D unresolved. The CDR3 loop spans 14 amino acids. Trimming stripped 3 bases from V and 2 bases from J, with 10 bases between. The CDR3 spells CASSFLGQQETQYF. The CDR3 coding sequence is TGTGCCAGCAGTTTTTTAGGGCAGCAAGAGACCCAGTACTTC.

This clonotype has just a few counts. The chain employs TRBV5-1 and TRBJ2-7; 13 bases match TRBD2. CDR3 length equals 15 residues. Losses at the gene ends were 3 bases for V and 5 bases for J; bases not matched to a gene: 5. Germline V CDR1 and CDR2: SGHRS, YFSETQ. The CDR3 DNA reads TGCGCCAGCAGCTCGGGACTAGCGGGAACTCACGAGCAGTACTTC. This codes for CASSSGLAGTHEQYF.

The rearrangement links TRBV27 to TRBJ2-2; D is unclear. Germline V gene lookup returns CDR1 MNHEY and CDR2 SMNVEV (reference sequence). The CDR3 spans 14 residues. V lost 6 bases and J lost 0, with 8 bases in between. The DNA of the CDR3 is TGTGCCAGCAGCCGTAACGCGAACACCGGGGAGCTGTTTTTT. This codes for CASSRNANTGELFF.

Many counts were recorded for this clonotype. V gene TRBV3-1 combines with J gene TRBJ2-7, with 7 bases lining up with TRBD1. V trimming: 3 bases; J trimming: 6 bases; junction bases outside the gene matches: 2. Germline V gene data show CDR1 as LGHDT and CDR2 as YNNKEL (reference sequence). The CDR3 sequence is 12 residues long. The CDR3 coding sequence is TGTGCCAGCAGCCACACAGGGGCCGAGCAGTACTTC. It translates to CASSHTGAEQYF.

Of note for this clonotype: This may come from a read error, since a much larger clone is one base off. V and J are TRBV28 and TRBJ2-5; the D gene is possibly TRBD1 (5 bases). CDR1 MDHEN and CDR2 SYDVKM come from the germline V gene. This CDR3 has 15 residues. CDR3 protein: CVSSFPQGSQETQYF. For the CDR3, the DNA is TGTGTCAGCAGTTTTCCTCAGGGTAGCCAAGAGACCCAGTACTTC.

This clonotype was detected only a few times. The rearrangement links TRBV3-1 to TRBJ2-2, with no clear D. The V end lost 3 bases, the J end lost 1 base, and 12 bases lay between the germline ends. CDR3 length equals 16 residues. Germline CDR1 LGHDT, CDR2 YNNKEL (reference sequence). The CDR3: CASSHPTTWNTGELFF. In DNA form, the CDR3 reads TGTGCCAGCAGCCACCCCACTACCTGGAACACCGGGGAGCTGTTTTTT.

This clonotype was seen repeatedly, ten times or more. The chain has TRBV7-2 and TRBJ2-7, with 10 bases that match TRBD2. The CDR3 extends over 17 amino acids. CDR1 is SGHTA, CDR2 FQGNSA, per germline. V dropped 2 bases and J dropped 0; count of bases not matched to a gene: 7. CDR3: CASSLKASGSSSYEQYF. The CDR3 nucleotides are TGTGCCAGCAGCTTAAAGGCTAGCGGGAGTAGCTCCTACGAGCAGTACTTC.

In its sample, this clonotype was seen many times. The V call is TRBV3-1, the J call TRBJ2-1; possibly TRBD2 for D (6 bases). The germline V gene has CDR1 LGHDT and CDR2 YNNKEL (reference sequence). The CDR3 runs to 15 residues. The V end was cut by 4 bases, the J end by 8 bases, with 18 bases between. CDR3 in amino acids: CASSLVEGRRDEQFF. The CDR3 DNA sequence: TGTGCCAGCAGCCTGGTGGAGGGAAGACGGGATGAGCAGTTCTTC.

The sample holds a few counts of this clonotype. The chain links TRBV9 to TRBJ2-1; 9 bases match TRBD1. This CDR3 is 15 amino acids long. J gave up 7 bases and V 1 base, and 6 bases lay outside the gene matches. CDR1 is SGDLS and CDR2 is YYNGEE in the germline V gene. The DNA for the CDR3 is TGTGCCAGCAGCGTACCCGGGACAGGGCGGAATGAGCAGTTCTTC. This gives the protein CASSVPGTGRNEQFF.

V usage is TRBV5-1 and J usage is TRBJ2-7; 12 bases align to TRBD2. Germline CDR1 reads SGHRS; CDR2 reads YFSETQ. The CDR3 length is 17 residues. The trim removed 2 bases at V and 1 base at J, leaving 7 bases unmatched. The CDR3 DNA follows: TGCGCCAGCAGCTTACCACGGACTAGCGGGGAGTCCTACGAGCAGTACTTC. Translating it yields CASSLPRTSGESYEQYF.

This clonotype was picked up a small number of times. CDR3 sequence: CASRRQGQNTEAFF. CDR3 in DNA: TGTGCCAGCAGGAGGCAGGGACAGAACACTGAAGCTTTCTTT. This chain uses TRBV6-2 or TRBV6-3 with TRBJ1-1; D perhaps matches TRBD1 (6 bases). Trimming took 6 bases from V and 1 from J, leaving 12 bases between them. In germline, CDR1 is MNHEY, CDR2 SVGEGT. This CDR3 contains 14 residues.

This clonotype was seen many times. V gene TRBV12-3 or TRBV12-4 combines with J gene TRBJ1-1; 8 bases match TRBD1. J lost 9 bases, V lost 3 bases, and 3 bases had no gene match. The CDR3 runs to 12 residues. DNA of the CDR3: TGTGCCAGCAGTTTGGGGACAGGTCAAGCTTTCTTT. It specifies CASSLGTGQAFF.

In its sample, this clonotype was seen many times. The chain couples TRBV4-1 to TRBJ2-7, with TRBD2 matching 9 bases. Per the germline V gene, CDR1 is MGHRA and CDR2 is YSYEKL. Unmatched junction bases numbered 2, after V lost 1 base and J lost 4 bases. This CDR3 spans 14 amino acids. In nucleotides, the CDR3 is TGCGCCAGCAGCCAAGGTCTAGCGGGGTACGAGCAGTACTTC. Translation: CASSQGLAGYEQYF.